Given below is one TCR beta chain in context. Its antigen target is currently unknown. No base quality information exists; no much larger clone differs at one position. To estimate absolute template abundance from read counts, synthetic TCR analog templates were spiked into each PCR. The immunoSEQ assay was used to amplify TCRbeta CDR3 regions from genomic DNA with bias-controlled V and J gene primers. Sequencing of rearranged TCRbeta segments was performed at approximately 20X coverage. Regarding the original processing steps: Sequencing errors were corrected by clustering and CDR3s were annotated against IMGT to assign V, D and J genes. Downstream analyses used only productive TCRbeta rearrangements, leaving out any out-of-frame or stop-codon sequences. Clonality was calculated as one minus the Shannon entropy normalized by the log of the number of unique productive sequences. Clones differing between time points or between blood and tumor were identified using Fisher's exact test with Benjamini-Hochberg correction, with an adjusted p below 0.01 applied as the threshold. The clones in this table, taken by TCRdb from immuneACCESS, are in-frame only. Not every clone is retained; where verified, under half of the shortfall comes from an unresolved V gene, and the cause of the rest is unknown. V and J calls and clone size are as listed in that table; D and trimming were resolved from the DNA. This sample is represented by 30,000 or so clones; 80% to 90% of them were singletons. The ten largest make up approximately 8% of the sample.

The data were taken from a study of PD-L1 blockade in urothelial cancer (dated by TCRdb to the late 2010s). Looking at the study overall: Every patient began therapy at some point between 2014 and 2015 and was given atezolizumab 1,200 mg intravenously every 3 weeks. About nine tenths of the roughly 29 patients were identified as males with urothelial cancer of bladder origin, and a prior smoking history was reported by 18 of 29 patients. An ECOG performance status of 0 or 1 was recorded for the patients, and 0 to 3 prior chemotherapy regimens had been received by the patients. Blood samples were analyzed at two time points: 3 weeks after treatment start (second dose) and 6 weeks after treatment start. Blood samples yielded a median of roughly 140,000 T cells and around 80,000 unique TCRs, with median clonality roughly 0.082. The study, an exploratory multi-omic analysis, examined somatic, immune and clinical correlates of response to PD-L1 blockade with atezolizumab in urothelial cancer. Pretreatment tumor samples, along with matched peripheral blood collected serially before and after atezolizumab treatment, underwent TCR sequencing. Progression-free survival longer than 6 months counted as durable clinical benefit, and TCR features were additionally tested against both progression-free and overall survival. In the same patients, pretreatment tumors underwent whole exome sequencing and RNA sequencing in addition to TCR sequencing. Under 10 patients achieved durable clinical benefit and some 20 did not. Twenty-nine patients had pretreatment blood TCR-seq, roughly 25 had at least one posttreatment blood collection, and roughly 25 had tumor TCR-seq.

On the study overall, not on this receptor specifically: Patients with durable benefit showed greater expansion of tumor-associated TCR clones in peripheral blood 3 weeks after starting treatment (n ≈ 23, p = 0.022). A pretreatment peripheral blood TCR clonality below the median was linked to improved progression-free and overall survival. Because of the small sample size (n of about 30) and the many exploratory analyses performed, the results are intended to be regarded as hypothesis-generating.

The time point label, read with the paper, signifies: peripheral blood 6 weeks after treatment start. The cohort included some 30 patients with locally advanced or metastatic urothelial carcinoma who were treated at Memorial Sloan Kettering on a trial protocol. Peripheral blood mononuclear cells were collected pretreatment and during treatment, with between 1 and 8 total time points per patient. The Qiagen DNeasy Blood extraction kit was used to purify genomic DNA from total PBMCs and tumor samples. PBMCs were collected pretreatment and during treatment, and were isolated and stored as previously described. CDR1 SGHAT and CDR2 FQNNGV are derived from the germline V gene. From the cysteine up to the phenylalanine, the CDR3 has a length of 16 residues. Just the 48-base CDR3 DNA is kept, in frame starting at base 1. Clipping removes 5 bases from V and 1 base from J, with 4 as the unmatched junction base count.

The sequenced sample was PBMCs, obtained around atezolizumab (anti-PD-L1) treatment. Recombination linked TRBV11-2 to TRBJ2-5; 13 central bases correspond to TRBD2. The clonotype originates from an elderly man with urothelial cancer. The nucleotide sequence is TGTGCCAGCAGCCCAGGACTAGCGGGAGTCCAAGAGACCCAGTACTTC. It codes for CASSPGLAGVQETQYF. When the CDR3 is completed using the reference TRBV11-2 and TRBJ2-5 genes on either side, the full variable domain is EAGVAQSPRYKIIEKRQSVAFWCNPISGHATLYWYQQILGQGPKLLIQFQNNGVVDDSQLPKDRFSAERLKGVDSTLKIQPAKLEDSAVYLCASSPGLAGVQETQYFGPGTRLLVL.